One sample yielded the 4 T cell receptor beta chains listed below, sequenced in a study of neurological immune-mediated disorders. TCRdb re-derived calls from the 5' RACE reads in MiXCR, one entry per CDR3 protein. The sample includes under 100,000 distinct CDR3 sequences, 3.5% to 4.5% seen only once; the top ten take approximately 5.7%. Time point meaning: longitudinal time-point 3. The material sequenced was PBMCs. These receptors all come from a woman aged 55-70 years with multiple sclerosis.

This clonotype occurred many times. The CDR3 reads CATSDSTGTTNTGELFF. The CDR3 bases are TGTGCCACCAGTGATTCGACAGGAACCACGAACACCGGGGAGCTGTTTTTT. V is TRBV24-1 and J is TRBJ2-2, with D maybe TRBD1 (6 bases). Trimming stripped 2 bases from V and 0 bases from J, with 12 bases between. CDR1 KGHDR and CDR2 SFDVKD come from the germline V gene. This CDR3 has 17 amino acids.

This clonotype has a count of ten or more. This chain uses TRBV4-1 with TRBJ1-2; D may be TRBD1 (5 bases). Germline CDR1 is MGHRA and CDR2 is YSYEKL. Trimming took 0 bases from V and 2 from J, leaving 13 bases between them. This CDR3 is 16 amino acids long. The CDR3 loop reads CASSQDPVRGNYGYTF. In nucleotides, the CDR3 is TGCGCCAGCAGCCAAGATCCGGTGAGGGGAAACTATGGCTACACCTTC.

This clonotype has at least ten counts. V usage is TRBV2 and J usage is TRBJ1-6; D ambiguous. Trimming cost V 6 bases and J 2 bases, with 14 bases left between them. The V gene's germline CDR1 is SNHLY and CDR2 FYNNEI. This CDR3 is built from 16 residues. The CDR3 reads CASRTGEVTYNSPLHF. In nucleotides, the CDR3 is TGTGCCAGCAGAACTGGGGAGGTGACCTATAATTCACCCCTCCACTTT.

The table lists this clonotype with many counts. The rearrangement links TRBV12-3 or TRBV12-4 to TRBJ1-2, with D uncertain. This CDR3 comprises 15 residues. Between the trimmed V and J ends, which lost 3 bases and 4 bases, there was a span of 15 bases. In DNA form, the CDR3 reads TGTGCCAGCAGTTTCGGGCAGAGAACCTCCTATGGCTACACCTTC. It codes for CASSFGQRTSYGYTF.